Following are 9 T cell receptor beta chains from one sample sequenced in a study of CD8 T cells in ankylosing spondylitis. Study results and caveats: Blood from ankylosing spondylitis patients appeared to carry a characteristic roughly eight-variant TCR beta motif.

Via MiXCR, TCRdb re-called the 5' RACE reads, giving one row per CDR3 protein. This sample has hundreds of thousands of distinct CDR3 sequences, with 10% to 15% found just once. These receptors' antigens are unknown. Sequencing was carried out using blood, either unsorted or a sorted T cell fraction (not recorded which). Receptors originate from a male donor with ankylosing spondylitis.

In its sample, this clonotype was seen a few times. One end of the junction is discordant with germline, which a read error may explain. The chain combines TRBV20-1 with TRBJ2-3; D gene uncertain. Looked up from germline, CDR1 is DFQATT and CDR2 is SNEGSKA (reference sequence). The CDR3 consists of 13 residues. The CDR3 bases are TGCAGTGCTCGAGACCATAGCACAGATACGCAGTATTTT. Its translation is CSARDHSTDTQYF.

This clonotype has just a few counts. V and J are TRBV5-1 and TRBJ2-2; D possibly uses TRBD1 or TRBD2 (5 bases each). V was trimmed by 4 bases and J by 4 bases, leaving 17 bases between them. The CDR3 contains 16 residues. Germline-derived CDR1 and CDR2 are SGHRS and YFSETQ. Here the CDR3 reads CASSPDQGRGTGELFF. In DNA form, the CDR3 reads TGCGCCAGCAGCCCCGATCAGGGACGGGGCACCGGGGAGCTGTTTTTT.

J is TRBJ2-7 and V is TRBV10-2; 9 nucleotides match TRBD1. The CDR3 runs 13 residues. Looked up from germline, CDR1 is WSHSY and CDR2 is SAAADI. Germline trimming cut 6 bases from V and 9 bases from J; bases unmatched to any gene: 9. The CDR3 loop is CASSDWDRVLQYF. CDR3 nucleotide sequence: TGCGCCAGCAGCGACTGGGACAGGGTACTGCAGTACTTC.

This clonotype was seen ten or more times. Written as DNA, the CDR3 is TGTGCCAGCAGCCTTCGGACAGGGCTTAATTCACCCCTCCACTTT. Translation gives CASSLRTGLNSPLHF. V gene TRBV7-2 combines with J gene TRBJ1-6; 8 nucleotides align to TRBD1. This CDR3 region has 15 residues. CDR1 and CDR2 from the germline V gene are SGHTA and FQGNSA. The V gene end was trimmed by 5 bases and the J gene end by 6 bases; junction bases not matched to a gene: 6.

This chain uses TRBV2 with TRBJ2-2; 9 nucleotides match TRBD1. Germline CDR1 reads SNHLY; CDR2 reads FYNNEI. After removal of 7 bases from V and 3 bases from J, the junction contained 6 bases not matched to a gene. The length of the CDR3 is 15 residues. The CDR3 region is CASNLDRGHTGELFF. Here the CDR3 DNA reads TGTGCCAGCAACCTGGACAGGGGACACACCGGGGAGCTGTTTTTT. Together with reference TRBV2 and TRBJ2-2, the CDR3 gives the full variable domain: EPEVTQTPSHQVTQMGQEVILRCVPISNHLYFYWYRQILGQKVEFLVSFYNNEISEKSEIFDDQFSVERPDGSNFTLKIRSTKLEDSAMYFCASNLDRGHTGELFFGEGSRLTVL.

This clonotype has ten or more counts. The V call is TRBV7-3, the J call TRBJ1-2; the D is unclear. Trimming removed 5 bases from V and 2 bases from J, with 9 bases in between. This CDR3 comprises 13 residues. The germline V gene encodes CDR1 SGHTA and CDR2 FQGTGA. CDR3 sequence (DNA): TGTGCCAGCAGCCCCCACCCAAACTATGGCTACACCTTC. Residues: CASSPHPNYGYTF. Drawing the rest from reference TRBV7-3 and TRBJ1-2, the complete variable domain is GAGVSQTPSNKVTEKGKYVELRCDPISGHTALYWYRQSLGQGPEFLIYFQGTGAADDSGLPNDRFFAVRPEGSVSTLKIQRTERGDSAVYLCASSPHPNYGYTFGSGTRLTVV.

This rearrangement joins TRBV7-2 to TRBJ2-1; either TRBD1 or TRBD2 may fit D (6 bases each). Trimming shortened V by 5 bases and J by 0 bases, and 17 bases separated the two germline ends. CDR3 length: 17 residues. Germline values: CDR1 SGHTA, CDR2 FQGNSA. The CDR3 region has the DNA TGTGCCAGCAGCCCCCGTCCGGGGGCCGTCTCCTACAATGAGCAGTTCTTC. As protein: CASSPRPGAVSYNEQFF.

Ten or more counts support this clonotype. The genes are TRBV20-1 and TRBJ2-1, with 11 bases lining up with TRBD2. The CDR3 is 15 amino acids. With 6 bases clipped from V and 4 bases from J, the junction kept 8 bases outside the gene matches. CDR1 DFQATT and CDR2 SNEGSKA come from the germline V gene (reference sequence). The CDR3, as DNA: TGCAGTGCGTCGACCGGGACTAGCGGTTACAATGAGCAGTTCTTC. This sequence encodes CSASTGTSGYNEQFF.

The chain carries TRBV20-1 and TRBJ2-1; D unclear. The ends were cut back, 5 bases at V and 2 bases at J, with 19 bases in the middle. CDR1 and CDR2 from the germline V gene are DFQATT and SNEGSKA (reference sequence). The CDR3 covers 16 residues. Here the CDR3 reads CSAPRSDGGAYNEQFF. CDR3 coding DNA: TGCAGTGCTCCTCGCTCGGACGGTGGCGCCTACAATGAGCAGTTCTTC.